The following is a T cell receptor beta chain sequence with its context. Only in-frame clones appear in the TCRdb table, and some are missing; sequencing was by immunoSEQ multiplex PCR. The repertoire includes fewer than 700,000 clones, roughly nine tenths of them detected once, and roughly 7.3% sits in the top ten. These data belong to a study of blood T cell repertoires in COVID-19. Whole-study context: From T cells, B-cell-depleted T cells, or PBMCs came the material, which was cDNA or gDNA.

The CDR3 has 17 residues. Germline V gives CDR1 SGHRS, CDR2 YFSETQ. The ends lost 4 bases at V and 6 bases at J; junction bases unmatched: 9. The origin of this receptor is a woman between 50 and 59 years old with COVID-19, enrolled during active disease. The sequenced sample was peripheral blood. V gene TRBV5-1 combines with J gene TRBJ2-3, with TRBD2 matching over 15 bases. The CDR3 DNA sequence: TGCGCCAGCAGCACCGGGACTAGCGGGGGGCTCCCCGATACGCAGTATTTT. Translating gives CASSTGTSGGLPDTQYF. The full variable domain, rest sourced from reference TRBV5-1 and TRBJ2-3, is KAGVTQTPRYLIKTRGQQVTLSCSPISGHRSVSWYQQTPGQGLQFLFEYFSETQRNKGNFPGRFSGRQFSNSRSEMNVSTLELGDSALYLCASSTGTSGGLPDTQYFGPGTRLTVL.